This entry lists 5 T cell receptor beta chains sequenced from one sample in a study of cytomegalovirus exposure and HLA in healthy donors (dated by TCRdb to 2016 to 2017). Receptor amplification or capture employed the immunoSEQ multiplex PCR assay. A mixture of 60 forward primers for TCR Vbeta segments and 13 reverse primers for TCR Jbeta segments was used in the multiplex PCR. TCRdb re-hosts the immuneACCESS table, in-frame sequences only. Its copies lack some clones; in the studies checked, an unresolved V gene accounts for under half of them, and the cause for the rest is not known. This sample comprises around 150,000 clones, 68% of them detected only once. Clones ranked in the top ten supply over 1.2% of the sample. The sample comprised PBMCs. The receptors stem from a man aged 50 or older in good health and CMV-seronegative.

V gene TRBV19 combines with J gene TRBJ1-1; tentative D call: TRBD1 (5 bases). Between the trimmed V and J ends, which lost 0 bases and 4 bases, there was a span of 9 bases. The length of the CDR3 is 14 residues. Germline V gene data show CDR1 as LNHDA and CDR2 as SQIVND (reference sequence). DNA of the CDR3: TGTGCCAGTAGTATAGATATGACAGCCACTGAAGCTTTCTTT. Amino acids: CASSIDMTATEAFF.

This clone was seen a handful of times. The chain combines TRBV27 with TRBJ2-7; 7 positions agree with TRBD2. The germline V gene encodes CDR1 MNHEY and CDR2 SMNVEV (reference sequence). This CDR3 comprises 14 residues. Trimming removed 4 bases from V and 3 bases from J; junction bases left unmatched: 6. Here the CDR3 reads CASSSLLANYEQYF. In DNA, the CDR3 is TGTGCCAGCAGTTCCTTACTAGCGAACTACGAGCAGTACTTC.

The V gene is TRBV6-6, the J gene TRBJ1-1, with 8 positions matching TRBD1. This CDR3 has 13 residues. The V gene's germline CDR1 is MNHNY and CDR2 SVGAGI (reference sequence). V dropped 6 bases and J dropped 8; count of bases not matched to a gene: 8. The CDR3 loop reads CASRHRGAEEAFF. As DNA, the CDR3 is TGTGCCAGCAGACACAGGGGGGCGGAAGAAGCTTTCTTT.

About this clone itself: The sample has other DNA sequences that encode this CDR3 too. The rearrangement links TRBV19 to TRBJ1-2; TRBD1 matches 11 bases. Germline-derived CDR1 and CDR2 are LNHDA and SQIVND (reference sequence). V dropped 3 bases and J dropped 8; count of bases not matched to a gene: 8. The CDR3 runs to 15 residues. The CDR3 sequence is CASSIPGQGGYGYTF. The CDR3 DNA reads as TGTGCCAGTAGTATCCCGGGACAGGGGGGATACGGCTACACCTTC. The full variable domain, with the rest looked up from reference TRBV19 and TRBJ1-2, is DGGITQSPKYLFRKEGQNVTLSCEQNLNHDAMYWYRQDPGQGLRLIYYSQIVNDFQKGDIAEGYSVSREKKESFPLTVTSAQKNPTAFYLCASSIPGQGGYGYTFGSGTRLTVV.

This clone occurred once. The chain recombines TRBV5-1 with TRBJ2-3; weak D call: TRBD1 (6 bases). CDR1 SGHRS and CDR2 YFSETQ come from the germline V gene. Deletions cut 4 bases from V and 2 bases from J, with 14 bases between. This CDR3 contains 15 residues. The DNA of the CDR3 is TGCGCCAGCAGCCTCTCGGACAGCTTCACAGATACGCAGTATTTT. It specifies CASSLSDSFTDTQYF.